Listed here is a single T cell receptor (beta chain). Its antigen has not been determined. It has no much larger one-base neighbor in the sample; base qualities were not kept. The data are from a study of cytomegalovirus exposure and HLA in healthy donors (dated by TCRdb to about 2017). At the level of the whole study: An earlier analysis of several hundred of the donors reported approximately 280 Gb of sequence data and 117 million unique TCR beta sequences obtained from 150 million to 200 million T cells. High-throughput TCR immunosequencing, statistical association of individual TCRs with disease status, and machine learning were combined to predict cytomegalovirus infection status. In a later genetic analysis, genome-wide SNP genotypes for 398 of the 666 donors were used, and that subset was treated as a discovery cohort. Approximately 300 gigabases of sequencing data and 78 million or so unique TCR sequences were included in an early release covering roughly 600 HLA-typed donors. Both class I and class II loci were covered by HLA typing, at four-digit resolution. Rather than using new phenotypic data, the later analysis identified candidate immune exposures from TCR beta sequences and from how often those sequences occurred across donors. A separate validation cohort of 90 to 150 different subjects was used in addition to the roughly 670-subject first cohort. The study aimed to test whether cataloging public T cell receptors could reveal signatures of past pathogen exposure. Of the roughly 410 genotyped donors, 81% were placed in the genetic ancestry cluster associated with self-reported Caucasian donors. In an earlier analysis of 587 of the donors, high-throughput TCR beta sequencing was used to judge whether each TCR beta V gene segment behaved as functional or pseudogenic. Among 300 to 500 genotyped donors of the cohort, an average of roughly 230,000 unique TCR beta nucleotide sequences was sequenced per donor, of which about 20% were non-productive. All discovery cohort repertoires had been generated on a single sequencing platform. The T cell repertoires of 666 subjects were profiled by immunosequencing and related to cytomegalovirus serostatus. Because of strong linkage in the cohort, roughly five DR-DQ haplotypes were treated as single units for association and clustering. A later analysis re-examined previously published TCR beta repertoires from over 500 donors and added high-resolution HLA genotyping to investigate patterns of TCR occurrence. Typing coverage varied by locus: about 620-630 donors for A, B, C, DRB1 and DQB1; more than 500 for DQA1; about 570 for DPA1; about 450 for DPB1. Donor age, sex, ethnicity and CMV serostatus were compiled alongside the repertoire data. The paper's findings and limits, for the study overall: A later analysis found that TCR association rates varied across HLA loci, with DRB1 alleles showing the most associated TCRs and HLA-C alleles the fewest. CMV serostatus was the only immune exposure information available for the cohort. In both the original and validation cohorts, the classifier was reported to diagnose cytomegalovirus status with high specificity and sensitivity. A later analysis found that HLA-associated TCR beta chains were more clonally expanded and had lower generation probabilities than equally common non-associated chains. In a later analysis, several top co-occurrence clusters were reported to appear linked to parvovirus B19, influenza, CMV and Epstein-Barr virus. In the study, some 160 TCR beta chains were listed as associated with cytomegalovirus. Across donors, most TCR sequences were observed very rarely, whereas some public TCRs were present in many individuals. Because HLA typing was unavailable for some donors at each locus, only the typed subset was used in association tests. In an earlier analysis of around 500 of the donors, most TCR beta V segments appeared in productive rearrangements about 87% or about 30% of the time, broadly matching IMGT annotations. Correlated functional status among segregating V segments might reflect linkage disequilibrium, but an unknown experimental factor could not be ruled out. A later genetic analysis associated a missense DCLRE1C variant with V-gene and J-gene trimming of TCR beta chains, and an independent cohort replicated the association. Roughly 17 rarely observed V segments, including chromosome 9 orphons, were excluded from the earlier analysis of several hundred of the donors because counts were too low. Compared with the roughly 710-donor mean, donors in an Asian-associated ancestry cluster had fewer N-insertions in productive TCRs, according to a later genetic analysis. Only TCR beta chains were sequenced in this cohort, and the absence of alpha or paired-chain data limited detectable features. In vitro tests confirmed that three of the cytomegalovirus-associated TCR beta chains recognize cytomegalovirus antigens. A later analysis found that most CMV-associated TCR beta chains appeared HLA-restricted, with HLA associations seemingly driven largely by CMV exposure. According to the authors, the approach could potentially be generalized to other disease states and immunological phenotypes. A cluster of highly shared sequence variants was judged likely to be a technical artifact of the sequencing pipeline. Some IMGT-functional V segments, including TRBV6-2 and TRBV6-3, could not be distinguished by the 87-base-pair reads and were therefore excluded. When HLA alleles, especially DR and DQ, strongly co-occurred, attributing TCR associations to individual alleles was difficult. A later analysis associated about 18,000 TCR beta sequences with specific HLA alleles at a false discovery rate of 0.05. A further reported finding was that TCR beta sequences accurately predicted the HLA-A and HLA-B alleles for most subjects in the first cohort. Presence/absence analyses assumed roughly uniform sequencing depth across donors, an assumption that may not hold.

Including cysteine and phenylalanine, the CDR3 has 15 amino acids. The DNA shown is the 45-base CDR3, in frame from base 1. From the germline V gene (reference sequence), CDR1 is GTSNPN and CDR2 is SVGIG. V and J are truncated by 5 bases and 10 bases respectively, leaving an intervening sequence of 21 bases. The cohort consisted of 650 to 700 healthy bone marrow donors. At the time of sampling, every cohort member was nominally healthy, though immune exposures that went unrecorded were likely present. The donor was CMV seronegative and belonged to the group of 350 to 400 seronegative cohort members. A peripheral blood sample was collected from each donor, and TCR beta sequencing was performed on peripheral blood mononuclear cells. Genomic DNA was extracted from the blood cell samples with the Qiagen DNeasy Blood Extraction Kit. The library was prepared using the immunoSEQ multiplex PCR assay. A mixture of 60 forward primers for TCR Vbeta segments and 13 reverse primers for TCR Jbeta segments was used in the multiplex PCR. The CDR3 region of rearranged TCR beta genes was amplified from genomic DNA by a multiplex PCR assay. The Illumina HiSeq System was used to sequence the amplified TCR beta libraries as 87-base-pair reads. In the paper's pipeline: A later analysis tallied roughly 78 million unique TCR beta chains across the 550 to 850 repertoires, and about 12 million of those chains were shared by two or more donors. A nearest-neighbor algorithm error-corrected the raw reads and collapsed the reads into unique sequences, merging closely related sequences to remove PCR and sequencing errors. V, D and J gene segments were assigned by aligning CDR3 sequences to IMGT reference sequences. For a sequence to be retained, at least a six-nucleotide match to both a V gene segment and a J gene segment was required. Rearrangements were called productive when the CDR3 lacked stop codons and stayed in frame with V and J; all others were non-productive. CDR3 was defined according to IMGT convention as the region running from the second conserved V-encoded cysteine to the conserved J-encoded phenylalanine. The earlier analysis of 587 of the donors excluded sequences that lacked an unambiguous match to a single V gene segment. In an earlier analysis of several hundred of the donors, V segments were called functional above 56.7% productive rearrangements and were called segregating when the between-donor standard deviation exceeded 5%. A statistical classification framework was built to diagnose cytomegalovirus status from the catalog of TCR beta chain sequences. In a later analysis, V and J genes were assigned by comparing TCR nucleotide sequences against IMGT/GENE-DB human TR gene sequences. In a later analysis, CDR3 sequences and most-parsimonious VDJ recombination scenarios were assigned using the TCRdist pipeline. In a later analysis, each TCR beta chain was defined by its CDR3 amino acid sequence together with its V-gene family, and reads without a unique V-gene family were excluded. As a way to deal with suspected cross-contamination and a sequencing artifact, a later analysis dropped 450 to 600 nucleotide sequences that were highly shared and had low generation probability. For each public chain, a later analysis derived a clonal expansion index from normalized ranks of inferred template counts within each repertoire. In a later analysis, generation probabilities were computed with a VDJ recombination model fitted to out-of-frame rearrangements, and the resulting probabilities were checked against IGoR. Hypergeometric tests were used in a later analysis to score TCR-TCR, TCR-HLA and TCR-CMV co-occurrence, with a repertoire-size bias correction applied to the TCR pairs. False discovery rates were estimated in a later analysis by permuting HLA or CMV assignments 20 times. In a later analysis, co-occurring TCRs were grouped with DBSCAN, and TCRdist sequence similarity was added when clustering was performed within HLA-allele-positive subsets. Repertoires with fewer than 30,000 or more than 120,000 public chains, plus five repertoires with anomalous nucleotide sharing, were excluded from co-occurrence clustering. What TCRdb holds here is the immuneACCESS table cut down to in-frame rearrangements. Part of the clones is not present; checked against another copy, under half of the missing clones reflect an unresolved V gene, and the others are unexplained. V and J calls and clone size come straight from that table; D and trimming were deduced from the DNA. The sample records roughly 87,000 clones, over 60% of which are singletons. Jointly, the top ten make up more than 3.5% of the sample.

The receptor was derived from a man between 60 and 75 years old in good health and CMV-seronegative. Sequencing was carried out using PBMCs. Rearrangement joined TRBV30 to TRBJ1-6; the D gene is possibly TRBD1, with 6 bases matching. In nucleotide form, the sequence is TGTGCCTGGGCTCGGAACAGGGTCGCCCAATCACCCCTCCACTTT. Its protein product is CAWARNRVAQSPLHF.